This T cell receptor (beta chain) originates from a study of shared clonotypes between healthy human individuals. The V gene lost 0 bases and the J gene lost 4 bases, with 8 bases spanning the gap. The CDR3 is made up of 14 amino acids. Germline V gives CDR1 SGHDT, CDR2 YYEEEE. Each cell subset's genomic DNA was divided evenly among several immunoSEQ plates. Libraries were prepared by immunoSEQ multiplex PCR; TCRdb keeps only in-frame clonotypes and omits some of them. The sample contains 2,100,000 or so clones, approximately 96% of which appear only once. On this clone itself: The same CDR3 also results from other DNA sequences found in this sample.

The sequence was obtained from a young man in good health. The chain employs TRBV5-6 and TRBJ1-5; no firm D call. The sample was naive CD4+ T cells sorted from blood. Subset described: CD45RA+ positively selected. As DNA, the CDR3 is TGTGCCAGCAGCTTGGGGGGATTAAATCAGCCCCAGCATTTT. Its translation is CASSLGGLNQPQHF.